The 11 T cell receptor beta chains below were found in one sample sequenced in a study of blood T cell repertoires in COVID-19. Clones were read by immunoSEQ multiplex PCR, and TCRdb kept only the in-frame ones, dropping some. The sample has more than 75,000 clones, about 83% seen once. Sequencing used peripheral blood. These receptors all come from a man aged 25-40 years with acute or convalescent COVID-19.

The chain employs TRBV5-6 and TRBJ2-7, with TRBD1 matching 10 bases. Trimming took 4 bases from V and 5 from J; bases not matched to a gene: 12. The CDR3 runs to 16 residues. Germline lookup yields CDR1 SGHDT and CDR2 YYEEEE. This CDR3 reads CASSGSRDRGRDEQYF. The DNA for the CDR3 is TGTGCCAGCAGCGGAAGCCGGGACAGGGGACGGGACGAGCAGTACTTC.

The chain combines TRBV7-2 with TRBJ2-3; TRBD2 aligns across 10 bases. Germline values: CDR1 SGHTA, CDR2 FQGNSA. With 4 bases clipped from V and 5 bases from J, the junction kept 15 bases outside the gene matches. The CDR3 spans 18 residues. The CDR3 spells CASSSRSSSGSSEDTQYF. CDR3 DNA sequence: TGTGCCAGCAGCTCCCGATCTTCTAGCGGGAGCAGCGAAGATACGCAGTATTTT. The full variable domain, its missing parts supplied by reference TRBV7-2 and TRBJ2-3, is GAGVSQSPSNKVTEKGKDVELRCDPISGHTALYWYRQSLGQGLEFLIYFQGNSAPDKSGLPSDRFSAERTGGSVSTLTIQRTQQEDSAVYLCASSSRSSSGSSEDTQYFGPGTRLTVL.

The V gene is TRBV15, the J gene TRBJ2-7; 7 positions match TRBD1. The trim removed 4 bases at V and 2 bases at J, leaving 5 bases unmatched. Germline CDR1 is LNHNV and CDR2 is YYDKDF (reference sequence). The CDR3 loop spans 14 amino acids. The CDR3 nucleotides are TGTGCCACCAGCAAACCAGGGGGACCCTACGAGCAGTACTTC. Amino acid sequence: CATSKPGGPYEQYF. Drawing the rest from reference TRBV15 and TRBJ2-7, the complete variable domain is DAMVIQNPRYQVTQFGKPVTLSCSQTLNHNVMYWYQQKSSQAPKLLFHYYDKDFNNEADTPDNFQSRRPNTSFCFLDIRSPGLGDTAMYLCATSKPGGPYEQYFGPGTRLTVT.

V gene TRBV28 combines with J gene TRBJ2-7, with a possible D match to TRBD1 (7 bases). The CDR3 totals 15 residues. Germline CDR1 MDHEN, CDR2 SYDVKM. V lost 7 bases and J 10 bases, leaving 26 bases between the germline ends. For the CDR3, the DNA is TGTGCCAGCACCTTGTCGGACAGGAAGACTAGGGAACAGTACTTC. Its protein product is CASTLSDRKTREQYF.

The chain uses TRBV2 and TRBJ1-2; 7 nucleotides match TRBD1. This CDR3 contains 14 residues. Germline trimming cut 9 bases from V and 6 bases from J; bases unmatched to any gene: 13. Germline V gene sequence: CDR1 SNHLY, CDR2 FYNNEI. The CDR3 sequence: CARGVQGWGNGYTF. The CDR3 region has the DNA TGTGCCAGGGGGGTACAGGGGTGGGGAAATGGCTACACCTTC.

This clone showed up just once. V gene TRBV6-5 combines with J gene TRBJ1-2, with TRBD1 matching over 8 bases. The V and J ends lost 0 bases and 4 bases, in that order; junction bases with no gene match: 4. The germline CDR1 and CDR2 sequences are MNHEY and SVGAGI. The CDR3 covers 15 residues. The CDR3 spells CASSYSAGGIYGYTF. Written as DNA, the CDR3 is TGTGCCAGCAGTTACTCAGCAGGGGGCATCTATGGCTACACCTTC.

Only one count was recorded for this clone. The chain uses TRBV10-3 and TRBJ1-1; no definite D call. V was cut by 2 bases and J by 5 bases, with 9 bases left in between. Germline V gene lookup returns CDR1 ENHRY and CDR2 SYGVKD. The CDR3 sequence is 13 residues long. In DNA form, the CDR3 reads TGTGCCATCAGTGAGGCATGGCTTACTGAAGCTTTCTTT. As protein: CAISEAWLTEAFF.

This clone was seen just once. V and J are TRBV5-1 and TRBJ2-5; 12 nucleotides line up with TRBD1. This CDR3 is 16 amino acids long. Germline lookup yields CDR1 SGHRS and CDR2 YFSETQ. V gave up 3 bases and J gave up 4 bases; unmatched junction bases: 7. The CDR3 bases are TGCGCCAGCAGCTCATCCGGGACAGGGGGCAGAGAGACCCAGTACTTC. Amino acid sequence: CASSSSGTGGRETQYF.

This rearrangement joins TRBV2 to TRBJ2-7; possibly TRBD2 for D (6 bases). This CDR3 has 12 amino acids. The ends were cut back, 8 bases at V and 5 bases at J, with 13 bases in the middle. Germline CDR1 is SNHLY and CDR2 is FYNNEI. The CDR3 nucleotides read TGTGCCAGCCTGGGACTCACCAACGAGCAGTACTTC. Protein sequence: CASLGLTNEQYF.

The chain recombines TRBV30 with TRBJ2-1; the match to TRBD2 covers 8 bases. This CDR3 contains 16 residues. The V gene's germline CDR1 is GTSNPN and CDR2 SVGIG (reference sequence). V lost 5 bases, J lost 9 bases, and 18 bases stayed unmatched. The DNA for the CDR3 is TGTGCCTGGGGGGCGCCGGGACTAGTGAGGGTTATTGAGCAGTTCTTC. This sequence encodes CAWGAPGLVRVIEQFF.

Only a few counts were recorded for this clone. The chain employs TRBV30 and TRBJ1-6, with 7 bases fitting TRBD1. V gave up 0 bases and J gave up 9 bases; unmatched junction bases: 5. The CDR3 is made up of 14 amino acids. CDR1 and CDR2 (germline): GTSNPN, SVGIG (reference sequence). Here the CDR3 reads CAWSVAGGGSPLHF. The CDR3 coding sequence is TGTGCCTGGAGTGTTGCAGGGGGAGGTTCACCCCTCCACTTT. Complete variable domain (other parts from reference TRBV30 and TRBJ1-6): SQTIHQWPATLVQPVGSPLSLECTVEGTSNPNLYWYRQAAGRGLQLLFYSVGIGQISSEVPQNLSASRPQDRQFILSSKKLLLSDSGFYLCAWSVAGGGSPLHFGNGTRLTVT.